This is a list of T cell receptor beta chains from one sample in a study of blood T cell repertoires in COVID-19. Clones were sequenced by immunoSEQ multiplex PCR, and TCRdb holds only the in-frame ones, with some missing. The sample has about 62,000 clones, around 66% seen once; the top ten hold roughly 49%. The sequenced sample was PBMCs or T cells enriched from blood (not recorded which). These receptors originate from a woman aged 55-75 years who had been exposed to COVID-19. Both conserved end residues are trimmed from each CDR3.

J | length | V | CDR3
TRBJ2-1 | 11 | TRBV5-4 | ASSYGTNNEQF
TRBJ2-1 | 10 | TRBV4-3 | ASSQDRVEQF
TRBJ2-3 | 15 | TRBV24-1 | ATASGRAVIGTDTQY
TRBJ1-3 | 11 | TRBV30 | AWGQGNGNTIY
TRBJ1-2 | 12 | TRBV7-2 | ASSLDSSDRAIT
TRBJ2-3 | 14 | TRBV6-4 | ASSESAGGLRDTQY
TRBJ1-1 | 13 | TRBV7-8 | ASSLPQGGNTEAF
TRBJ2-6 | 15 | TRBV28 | ASSRWTGNSGANVLT
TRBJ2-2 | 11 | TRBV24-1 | ATSDLTAGELF
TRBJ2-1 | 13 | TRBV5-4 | ASSPPGQGRGEQF